In its sample, the clone carrying this T cell receptor beta chain ranks as medium-sized (0.01 to 0.1%). The antigen remains undetermined. TCRdb ran MiXCR on the reads and lists one entry per CDR3 protein. The sample carries some 400,000 distinct CDR3 sequences, 15% to 20% recorded once. The sample is drawn from a study of T cell repertoires in cytomegalovirus infection. Whole-study context: CMV infection plus the matching HLA type was flagged by public TCR beta signatures.

The CDR3 sequence is 14 residues long. Germline CDR1 is SGHVS and CDR2 is FQNEAQ. Trimming removed 4 bases at V and 5 bases at J, with 12 bases between. Study-level findings and limits: Accumulated public TCR beta family frequency recognized individuals carrying CMV together with the relevant HLA. Dominant in the ex vivo response were TCR beta clonotypes restricted by HLA-C and specific for CMV.

The sequencing sample was made of PBMCs. This rearrangement joins TRBV7-8 to TRBJ1-5, with D perhaps matching TRBD1 (6 bases). The sequence was collected from a human donor in good health (CMV status not recorded). Some clones in this sample may be carry-over from other donors' samples. CDR3 sequence reads: CASSYRDNDQPQHF. CDR3 in DNA: TGTGCCAGCAGCTACCGGGACAATGATCAGCCCCAGCATTTT.